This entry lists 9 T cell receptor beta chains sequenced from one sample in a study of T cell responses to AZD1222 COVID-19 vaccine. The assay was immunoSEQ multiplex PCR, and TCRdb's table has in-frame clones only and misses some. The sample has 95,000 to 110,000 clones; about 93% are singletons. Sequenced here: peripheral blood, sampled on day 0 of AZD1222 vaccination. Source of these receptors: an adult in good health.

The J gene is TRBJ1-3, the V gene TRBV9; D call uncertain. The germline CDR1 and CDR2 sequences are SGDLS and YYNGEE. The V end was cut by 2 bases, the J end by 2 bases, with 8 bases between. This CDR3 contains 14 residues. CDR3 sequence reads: CASSVSFPGNTIYF. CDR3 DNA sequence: TGTGCCAGCAGCGTGAGTTTCCCTGGAAACACCATATATTTT.

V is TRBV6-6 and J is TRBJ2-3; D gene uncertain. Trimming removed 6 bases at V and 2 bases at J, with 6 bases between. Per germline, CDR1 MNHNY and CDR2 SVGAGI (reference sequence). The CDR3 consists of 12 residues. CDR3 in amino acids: CASRSSTDTQYF. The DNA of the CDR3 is TGTGCCAGCAGGTCCTCCACAGATACGCAGTATTTT.

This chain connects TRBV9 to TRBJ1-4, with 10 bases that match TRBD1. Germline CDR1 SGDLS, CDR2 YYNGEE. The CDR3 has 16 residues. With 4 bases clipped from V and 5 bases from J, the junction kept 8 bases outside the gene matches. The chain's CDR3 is CASSLLPGQGNEKLFF. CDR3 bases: TGTGCCAGCAGCCTCCTCCCGGGACAGGGGAATGAAAAACTGTTTTTT. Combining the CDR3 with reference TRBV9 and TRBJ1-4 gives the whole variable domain DSGVTQTPKHLITATGQRVTLRCSPRSGDLSVYWYQQSLDQGLQFLIQYYNGEERAKGNILERFSAQQFPDLHSELNLSSLELGDSALYFCASSLLPGQGNEKLFFGSGTQLSVL.

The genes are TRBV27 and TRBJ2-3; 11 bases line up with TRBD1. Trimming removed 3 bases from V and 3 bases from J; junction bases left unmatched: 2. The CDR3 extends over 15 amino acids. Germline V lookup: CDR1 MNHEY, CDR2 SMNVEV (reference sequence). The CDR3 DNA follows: TGTGCCAGCAGTTTCCGGGACAGGGGGACAGATACGCAGTATTTT. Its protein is CASSFRDRGTDTQYF.

The CDR3 nucleotides read TGTGCCAGCAGTCGACCTCCCGAGACAGGAGGGGGGGAAAAACTGTTTTTT. Translated, it gives CASSRPPETGGGEKLFF. The J gene is TRBJ1-4, the V gene TRBV2; D is possibly TRBD1 (6 bases). The V end was cut by 5 bases, the J end by 8 bases, with 24 bases between. Germline V gene lookup returns CDR1 SNHLY and CDR2 FYNNEI. The CDR3 consists of 17 residues.

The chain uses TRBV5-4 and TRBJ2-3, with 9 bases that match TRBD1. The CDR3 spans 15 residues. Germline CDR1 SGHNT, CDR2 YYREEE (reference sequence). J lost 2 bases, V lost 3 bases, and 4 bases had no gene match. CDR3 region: CASSSRDRATDTQYF. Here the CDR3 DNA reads TGTGCCAGCAGCTCGCGGGACAGGGCCACAGATACGCAGTATTTT.

CDR3 protein: CASRDSPQETQYF. The CDR3, as DNA: TGTGCCAGCAGAGACAGTCCCCAAGAGACCCAGTACTTC. This chain connects TRBV11-3 to TRBJ2-5, with a tentative D call TRBD1 (5 bases). The CDR3 has 13 residues. V shed 6 bases and J shed 1 base, with 9 bases lying between them. The germline gives CDR1 SGHNT, CDR2 YENEEA.

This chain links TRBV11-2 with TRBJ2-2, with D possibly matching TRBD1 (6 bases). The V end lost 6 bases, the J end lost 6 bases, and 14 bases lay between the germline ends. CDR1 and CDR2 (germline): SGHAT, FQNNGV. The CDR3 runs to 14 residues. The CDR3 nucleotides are TGTGCCAGCAGTCAAACAGGGAGTGCCGGGGAGCTGTTTTTT. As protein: CASSQTGSAGELFF. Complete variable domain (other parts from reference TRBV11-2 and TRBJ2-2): EAGVAQSPRYKIIEKRQSVAFWCNPISGHATLYWYQQILGQGPKLLIQFQNNGVVDDSQLPKDRFSAERLKGVDSTLKIQPAKLEDSAVYLCASSQTGSAGELFFGEGSRLTVL.

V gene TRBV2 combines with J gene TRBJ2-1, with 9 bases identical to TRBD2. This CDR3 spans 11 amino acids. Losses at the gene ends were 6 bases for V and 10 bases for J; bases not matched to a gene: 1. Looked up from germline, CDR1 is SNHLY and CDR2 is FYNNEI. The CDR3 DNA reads TGTGCCAGCAGGGCGGGAGGGGAGCAGTTCTTC. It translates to CASRAGGEQFF.